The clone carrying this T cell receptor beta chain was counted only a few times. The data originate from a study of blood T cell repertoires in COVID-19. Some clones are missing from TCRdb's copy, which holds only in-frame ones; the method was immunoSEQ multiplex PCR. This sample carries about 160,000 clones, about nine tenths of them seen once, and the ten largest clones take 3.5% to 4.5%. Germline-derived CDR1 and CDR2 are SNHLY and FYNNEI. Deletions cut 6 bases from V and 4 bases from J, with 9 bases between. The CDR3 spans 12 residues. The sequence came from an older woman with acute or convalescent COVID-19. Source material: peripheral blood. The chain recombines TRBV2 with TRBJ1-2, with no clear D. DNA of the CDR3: TGTGCCAGCAGCGCGACTGCCTATGGCTACACCTTC. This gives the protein CASSATAYGYTF. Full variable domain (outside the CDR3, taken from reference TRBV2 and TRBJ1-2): EPEVTQTPSHQVTQMGQEVILRCVPISNHLYFYWYRQILGQKVEFLVSFYNNEISEKSEIFDDQFSVERPDGSNFTLKIRSTKLEDSAMYFCASSATAYGYTFGSGTRLTVV.